This note documents a single TCR beta chain sequence. Its antigen is as yet unknown. The sample comes from a study of somatic mutations in cytotoxic T cells in rheumatoid arthritis. Per the original data handling: Concordance between patient CD8+ clones exceeding 1% and published virus-specific TCRB sequences was infrequent. Generated by immunoSEQ multiplex PCR, the TCRdb table keeps only in-frame clones and is missing some. V, J and clone size are those of that table, while D and trimming were read from the DNA. The data hold some 15,000 clones, with nearly 80% observed a single time. The CDR3 runs 16 residues. J was trimmed by 1 base and V by 2 bases; bases with no gene match: 4. Germline lookup yields CDR1 MNHEY and CDR2 SMNVEV (reference sequence). Positive magnetic bead selection separated CD4+ and CD8+ cells, and flow cytometry confirmed purity. Regarding the study as a whole: Any difference in CD8+ T-cell clonality between patients who had rheumatoid arthritis and healthy controls who were age-matched was not statistically significant. Unknown were the antigen targets of the expanded CD8+ clones.

The chain employs TRBV27 and TRBJ2-1; TRBD1 aligns across 8 bases. This receptor was obtained from an adult with rheumatoid arthritis. Sequenced: CD8+ T cells sorted from blood. The chain's CDR3 is CASSLNRGESYNEQFF. The CDR3, as DNA: TGTGCCAGCAGTTTAAACAGGGGGGAGTCCTACAATGAGCAGTTCTTC.